This is a list of T cell receptor beta chains from one sample in a study of blood T cell repertoires in COVID-19. Using immunoSEQ multiplex PCR, the repertoire was profiled, and TCRdb retains in-frame clones only, with some absent. The data show roughly 120,000 clones, roughly 84% seen once. Sample: peripheral blood. The receptors were gathered from a man between 60 and 70 years old with acute or convalescent COVID-19. The CDR3 runs from the conserved cysteine through the conserved F or W. A D gene is named only where the DNA matches it firmly. Clone sizes are given selectively: once, few, many, or a class where the clone is expanded.

j_gene	abundance	v_gene	d_gene	CDR3aa	CDR3nt
TRBJ1-1	NA	TRBV6-5	NA	CASRGTPTNTEAFF	TGTGCCAGCAGGGGGACACCCACGAACACTGAAGCTTTCTTT
TRBJ2-3	NA	TRBV28	NA	CASSSGTFTDTQYF	TGTGCCAGCAGTTCTGGGACTTTCACAGATACGCAGTATTTT
TRBJ1-5	NA	TRBV7-2	NA	CASSPRDGRANQPQHF	TGTGCCAGCAGCCCACGGGACGGGAGAGCAAATCAGCCCCAGCATTTT
TRBJ2-2	NA	TRBV3-1/TRBV3-2	TRBD2	CASGLALDTGELFF	TGTGCCAGCGGACTAGCGTTAGACACCGGGGAGCTGTTTTTT
TRBJ2-7	NA	TRBV27	NA	CASSTPDSLYEQYF	TGTGCCAGCAGTACTCCGGACAGCCTCTACGAGCAGTACTTC
TRBJ1-2	NA	TRBV28	NA	CASSLGGAQGYGYTF	TGTGCCAGCAGTTTAGGGGGGGCGCAGGGCTATGGCTACACCTTC
TRBJ2-3	NA	TRBV24-1	TRBD2	CATSDSRGGYTDTQYF	TGTGCCACCAGTGATTCCCGGGGGGGTTACACAGATACGCAGTATTTT
TRBJ2-5	once	TRBV5-1	NA	CASSLAAGAPQETQYF	TGCGCCAGCAGCTTGGCCGCAGGGGCGCCCCAAGAGACCCAGTACTTC
TRBJ1-1	NA	TRBV19	NA	CASQGALEAFF	TGTGCCAGTCAAGGGGCCCTTGAAGCTTTCTTT
TRBJ2-2	NA	TRBV4-1	NA	CASSREERVVAGELFF	TGCGCCAGCAGCCGGGAGGAGAGGGTTGTCGCCGGGGAGCTGTTTTTT
TRBJ2-2	NA	TRBV12-2	NA	CASRPGTGELFF	TGTGCAAGTCGCCCCGGGACAGGGGAGCTGTTTTTT
TRBJ2-7	NA	TRBV28	TRBD2	CASSLGGSEDEQYF	TGTGCCAGCAGTTTGGGCGGGAGTGAGGACGAGCAGTACTTC
TRBJ2-2	NA	TRBV6-6	TRBD2	CASSPTGGNSLGTGELFF	TGTGCCAGCAGTCCCACGGGGGGGAACTCCCTTGGAACCGGGGAGCTGTTTTTT